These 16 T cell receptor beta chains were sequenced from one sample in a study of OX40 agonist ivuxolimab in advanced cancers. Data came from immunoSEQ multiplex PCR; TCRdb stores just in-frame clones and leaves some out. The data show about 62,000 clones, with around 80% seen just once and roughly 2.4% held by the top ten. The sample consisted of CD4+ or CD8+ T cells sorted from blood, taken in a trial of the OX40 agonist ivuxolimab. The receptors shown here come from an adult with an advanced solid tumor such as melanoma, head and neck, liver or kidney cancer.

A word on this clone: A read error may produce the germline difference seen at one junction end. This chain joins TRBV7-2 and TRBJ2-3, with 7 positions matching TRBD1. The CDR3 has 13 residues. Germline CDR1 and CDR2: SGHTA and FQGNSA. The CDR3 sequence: CASRLDRVDTQYF. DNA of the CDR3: TGTGCCAGCAGGTTAGACAGGGTGGATACGCAGTATTTT.

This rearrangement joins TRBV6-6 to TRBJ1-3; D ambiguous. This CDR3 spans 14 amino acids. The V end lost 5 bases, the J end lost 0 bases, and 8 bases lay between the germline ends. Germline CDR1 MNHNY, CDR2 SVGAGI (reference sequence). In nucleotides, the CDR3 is TGTGCCAGCAGTGCGAGGGACTCTGGAAACACCATATATTTT. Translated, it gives CASSARDSGNTIYF.

The CDR3 sequence is CASSPGGSEDEQYF. CDR3 nucleotides: TGTGCCAGCAGTCCCGGGGGCTCGGAAGACGAGCAGTACTTC. The rearrangement links TRBV11-3 to TRBJ2-7; tentatively, D is TRBD1 or TRBD2 (6 bases each). The germline gives CDR1 SGHNT, CDR2 YENEEA. V lost 6 bases and J 5 bases, leaving 17 bases between the germline ends. The CDR3 sequence is 14 residues long.

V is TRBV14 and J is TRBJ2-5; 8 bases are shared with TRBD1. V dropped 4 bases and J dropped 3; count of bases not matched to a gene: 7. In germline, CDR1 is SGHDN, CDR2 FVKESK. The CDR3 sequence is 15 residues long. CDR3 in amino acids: CASSLRTGKKETQYF. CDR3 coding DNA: TGTGCCAGCAGCCTTCGGACAGGGAAAAAAGAGACCCAGTACTTC.

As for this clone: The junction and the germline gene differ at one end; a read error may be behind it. CDR3 sequence (DNA): TGTGCGAGTAGTATAATGCGGGGCCCGGGGAACCGACAGAACACTGAAGCTTTCTTT. Protein product: CASSIMRGPGNRQNTEAFF. V gene TRBV19 combines with J gene TRBJ1-1, with D possibly TRBD1 on 5 matching bases. This CDR3 region has 19 residues. Germline CDR1 reads LNHDA; CDR2 reads SQIVND (reference sequence). Based on the CDR3 plus reference TRBV19 and TRBJ1-1, the full variable domain is DGGITQSPKYLFRKEGQNVTLSCEQNLNHDAMYWYRQDPGQGLRLIYYSQIVNDFQKGDIAEGYSVSREKKESFPLTVTSAQKNPTAFYLCASSIMRGPGNRQNTEAFFGQGTRLTVV.

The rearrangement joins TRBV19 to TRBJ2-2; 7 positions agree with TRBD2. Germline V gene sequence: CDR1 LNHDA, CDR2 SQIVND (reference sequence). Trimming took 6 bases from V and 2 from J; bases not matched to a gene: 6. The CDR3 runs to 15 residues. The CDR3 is CASRLPGGNTGELFF. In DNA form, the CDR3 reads TGTGCCAGTAGGCTCCCGGGGGGAAACACCGGGGAGCTGTTTTTT.

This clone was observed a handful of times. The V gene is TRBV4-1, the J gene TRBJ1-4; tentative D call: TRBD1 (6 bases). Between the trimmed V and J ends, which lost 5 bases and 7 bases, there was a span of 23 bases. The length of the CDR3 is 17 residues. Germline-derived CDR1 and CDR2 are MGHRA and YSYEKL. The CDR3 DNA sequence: TGCGCCAGCAGCTACAGAAGCCAAGGCCTAGGGGGTGAAAAACTGTTTTTT. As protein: CASSYRSQGLGGEKLFF.

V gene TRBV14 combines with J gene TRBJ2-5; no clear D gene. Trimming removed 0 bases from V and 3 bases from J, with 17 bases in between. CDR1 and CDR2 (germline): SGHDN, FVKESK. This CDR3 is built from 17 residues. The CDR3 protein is CASSQDLDRPAKETQYF. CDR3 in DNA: TGTGCCAGCAGCCAAGATCTGGATAGGCCGGCCAAAGAGACCCAGTACTTC.

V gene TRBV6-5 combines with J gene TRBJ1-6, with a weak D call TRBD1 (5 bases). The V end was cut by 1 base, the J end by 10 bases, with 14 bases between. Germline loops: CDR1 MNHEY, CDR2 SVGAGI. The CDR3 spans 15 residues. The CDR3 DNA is TGTGCCAGCAGTTACTTTCAAGGGACCGCCTCACCCCTCCACTTT. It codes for CASSYFQGTASPLHF.

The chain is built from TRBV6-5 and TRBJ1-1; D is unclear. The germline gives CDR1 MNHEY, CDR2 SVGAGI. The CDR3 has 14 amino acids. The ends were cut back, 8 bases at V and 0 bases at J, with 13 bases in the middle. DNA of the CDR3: TGTGCCAGCCGCTATATGGAGATGAACACTGAAGCTTTCTTT. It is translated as CASRYMEMNTEAFF.

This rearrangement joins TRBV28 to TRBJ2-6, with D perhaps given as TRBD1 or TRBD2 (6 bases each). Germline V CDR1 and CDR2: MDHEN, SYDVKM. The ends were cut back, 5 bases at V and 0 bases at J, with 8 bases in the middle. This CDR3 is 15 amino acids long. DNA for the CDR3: TGTGCCAGCAGTAAGGGGGGCTCTGGGGCCAACGTCCTGACTTTC. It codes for CASSKGGSGANVLTF. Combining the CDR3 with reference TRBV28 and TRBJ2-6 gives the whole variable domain DVKVTQSSRYLVKRTGEKVFLECVQDMDHENMFWYRQDPGLGLRLIYFSYDVKMKEKGDIPEGYSVSREKKERFSLILESASTNQTSMYLCASSKGGSGANVLTFGAGSRLTVL.

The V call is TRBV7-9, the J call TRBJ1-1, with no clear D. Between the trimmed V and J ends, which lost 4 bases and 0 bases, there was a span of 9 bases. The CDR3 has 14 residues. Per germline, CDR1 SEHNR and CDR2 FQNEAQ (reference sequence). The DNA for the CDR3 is TGTGCCAGCAGCTCCCAGGTCATGAACACTGAAGCTTTCTTT. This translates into CASSSQVMNTEAFF. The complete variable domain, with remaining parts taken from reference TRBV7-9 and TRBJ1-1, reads DTGVSQNPRHKITKRGQNVTFRCDPISEHNRLYWYRQTLGQGPEFLTYFQNEAQLEKSRLLSDRFSAERPKGSFSTLEIQRTEQGDSAMYLCASSSQVMNTEAFFGQGTRLTVV.

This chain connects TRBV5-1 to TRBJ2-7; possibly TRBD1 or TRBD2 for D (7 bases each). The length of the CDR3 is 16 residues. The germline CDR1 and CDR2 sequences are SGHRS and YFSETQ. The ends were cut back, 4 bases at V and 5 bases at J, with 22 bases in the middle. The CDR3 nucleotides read TGCGCCAGCAGCGTTGGTATTAAACAGGGGAGGGACGAGCAGTACTTC. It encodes CASSVGIKQGRDEQYF.

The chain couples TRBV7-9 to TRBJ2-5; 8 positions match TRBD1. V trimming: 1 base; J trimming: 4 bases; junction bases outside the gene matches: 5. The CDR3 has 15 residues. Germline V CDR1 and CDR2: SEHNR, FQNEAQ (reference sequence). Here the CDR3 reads CASSLVDRGGETQYF. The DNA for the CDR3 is TGTGCCAGCAGCTTAGTCGACAGGGGAGGAGAGACCCAGTACTTC. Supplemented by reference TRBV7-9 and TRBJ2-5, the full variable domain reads DTGVSQNPRHKITKRGQNVTFRCDPISEHNRLYWYRQTLGQGPEFLTYFQNEAQLEKSRLLSDRFSAERPKGSFSTLEIQRTEQGDSAMYLCASSLVDRGGETQYFGPGTRLLVL.

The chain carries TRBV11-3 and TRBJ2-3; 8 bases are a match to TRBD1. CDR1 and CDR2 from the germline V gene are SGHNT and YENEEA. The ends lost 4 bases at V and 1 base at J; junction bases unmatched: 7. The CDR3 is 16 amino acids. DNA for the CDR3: TGTGCCAGCAGCTCAAACACAGGGGGTGGCACAGATACGCAGTATTTT. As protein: CASSSNTGGGTDTQYF.

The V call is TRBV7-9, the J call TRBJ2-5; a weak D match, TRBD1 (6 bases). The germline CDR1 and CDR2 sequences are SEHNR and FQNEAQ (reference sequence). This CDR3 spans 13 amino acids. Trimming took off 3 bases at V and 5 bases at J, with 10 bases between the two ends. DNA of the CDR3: TGTGCCAGCAGCTTGGACAGCAGGGAGACCCAGTACTTC. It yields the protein CASSLDSRETQYF. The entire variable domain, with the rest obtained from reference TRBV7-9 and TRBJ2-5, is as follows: DTGVSQNPRHKITKRGQNVTFRCDPISEHNRLYWYRQTLGQGPEFLTYFQNEAQLEKSRLLSDRFSAERPKGSFSTLEIQRTEQGDSAMYLCASSLDSRETQYFGPGTRLLVL.